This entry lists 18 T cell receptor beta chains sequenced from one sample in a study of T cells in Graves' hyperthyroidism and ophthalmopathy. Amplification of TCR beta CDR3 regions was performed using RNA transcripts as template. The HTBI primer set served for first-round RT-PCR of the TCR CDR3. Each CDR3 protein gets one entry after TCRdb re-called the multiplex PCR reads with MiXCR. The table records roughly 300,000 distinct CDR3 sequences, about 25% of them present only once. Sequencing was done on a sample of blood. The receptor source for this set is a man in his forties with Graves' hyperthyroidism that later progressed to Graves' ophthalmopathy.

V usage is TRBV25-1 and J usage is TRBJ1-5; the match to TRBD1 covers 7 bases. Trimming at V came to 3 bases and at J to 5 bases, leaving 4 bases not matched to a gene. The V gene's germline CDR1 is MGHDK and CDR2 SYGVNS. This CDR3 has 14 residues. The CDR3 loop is CASSDSRGYQPQHF. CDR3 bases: TGTGCCAGCAGTGATTCCAGGGGGTATCAGCCCCAGCATTTT.

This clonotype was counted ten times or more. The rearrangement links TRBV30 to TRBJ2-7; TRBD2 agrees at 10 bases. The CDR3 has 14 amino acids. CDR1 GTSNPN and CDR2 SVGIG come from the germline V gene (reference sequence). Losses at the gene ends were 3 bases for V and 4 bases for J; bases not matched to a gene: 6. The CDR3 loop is CAWRIGSGRYEQYF. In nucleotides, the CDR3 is TGTGCCTGGAGGATAGGTAGCGGGAGGTACGAGCAGTACTTC.

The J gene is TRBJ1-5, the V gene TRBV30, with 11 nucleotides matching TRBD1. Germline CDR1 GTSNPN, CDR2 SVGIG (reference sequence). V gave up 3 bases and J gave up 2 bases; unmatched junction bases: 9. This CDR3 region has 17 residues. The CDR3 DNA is TGTGCCTGGAGATCCGGGACAGGGGGTAGGCGCAATCAGCCCCAGCATTTT. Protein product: CAWRSGTGGRRNQPQHF.

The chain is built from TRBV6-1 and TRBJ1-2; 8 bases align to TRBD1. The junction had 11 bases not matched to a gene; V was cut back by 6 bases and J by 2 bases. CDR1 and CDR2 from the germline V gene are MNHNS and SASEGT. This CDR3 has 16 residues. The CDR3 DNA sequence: TGTGCCAGCAGCGACCCCCGGGCAGGGGGCAACTATGGCTACACCTTC. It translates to CASSDPRAGGNYGYTF.

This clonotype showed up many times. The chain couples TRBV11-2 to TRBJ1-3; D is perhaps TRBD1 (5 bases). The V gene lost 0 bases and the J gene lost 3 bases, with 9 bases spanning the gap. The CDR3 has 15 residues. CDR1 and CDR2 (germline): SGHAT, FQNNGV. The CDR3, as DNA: TGTGCCAGCAGCTTAGATGGGGGGTTTGGAAACACCATATATTTT. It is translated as CASSLDGGFGNTIYF.

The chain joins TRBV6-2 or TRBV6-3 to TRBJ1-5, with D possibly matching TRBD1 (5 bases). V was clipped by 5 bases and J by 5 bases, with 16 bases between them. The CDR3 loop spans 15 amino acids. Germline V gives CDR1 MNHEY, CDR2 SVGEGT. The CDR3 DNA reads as TGTGCCAGCAGTCCGACAGTGGTGTTGGATCAGCCCCAGCATTTT. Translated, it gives CASSPTVVLDQPQHF.

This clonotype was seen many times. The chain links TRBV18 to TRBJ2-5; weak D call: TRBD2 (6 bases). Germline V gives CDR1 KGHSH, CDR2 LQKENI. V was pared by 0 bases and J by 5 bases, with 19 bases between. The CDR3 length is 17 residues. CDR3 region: CASSPPSLEGVLETQYF. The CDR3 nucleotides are TGTGCCAGCTCACCACCGAGTCTGGAGGGAGTCCTGGAGACCCAGTACTTC.

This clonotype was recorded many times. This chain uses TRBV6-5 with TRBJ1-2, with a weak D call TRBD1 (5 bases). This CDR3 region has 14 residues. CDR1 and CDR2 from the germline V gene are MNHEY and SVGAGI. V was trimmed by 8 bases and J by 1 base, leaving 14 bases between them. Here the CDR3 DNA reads TGTGCCAGCCCAGGAGGGGCATTTAACTATGGCTACACCTTC. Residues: CASPGGAFNYGYTF.

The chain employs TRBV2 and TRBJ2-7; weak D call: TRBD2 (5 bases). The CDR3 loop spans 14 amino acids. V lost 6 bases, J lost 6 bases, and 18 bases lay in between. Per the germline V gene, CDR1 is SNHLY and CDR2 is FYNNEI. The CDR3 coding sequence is TGTGCCAGCAGGACGGATGCTGCGACTATCGAGCAGTACTTC. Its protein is CASRTDAATIEQYF.

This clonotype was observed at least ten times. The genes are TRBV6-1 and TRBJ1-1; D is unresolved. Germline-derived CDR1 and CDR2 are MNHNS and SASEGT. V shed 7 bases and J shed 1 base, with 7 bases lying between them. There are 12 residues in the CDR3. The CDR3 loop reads CASKDPNTEAFF. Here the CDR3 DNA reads TGTGCCAGCAAAGACCCGAACACTGAAGCTTTCTTT.

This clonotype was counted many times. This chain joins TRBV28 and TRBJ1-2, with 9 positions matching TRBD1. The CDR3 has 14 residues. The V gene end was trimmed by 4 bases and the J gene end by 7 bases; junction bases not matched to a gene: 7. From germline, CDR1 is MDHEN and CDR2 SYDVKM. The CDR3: CASSSRTGVGGYTF. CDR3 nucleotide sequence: TGTGCCAGCAGTTCCCGGACAGGGGTGGGTGGCTACACCTTC.

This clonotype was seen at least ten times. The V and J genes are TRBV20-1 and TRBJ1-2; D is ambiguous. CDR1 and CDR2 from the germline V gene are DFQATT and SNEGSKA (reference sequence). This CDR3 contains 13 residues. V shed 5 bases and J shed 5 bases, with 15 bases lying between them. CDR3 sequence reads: CSALTTERYGYTF. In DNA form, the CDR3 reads TGCAGTGCTTTGACCACAGAGCGTTATGGCTACACCTTC.

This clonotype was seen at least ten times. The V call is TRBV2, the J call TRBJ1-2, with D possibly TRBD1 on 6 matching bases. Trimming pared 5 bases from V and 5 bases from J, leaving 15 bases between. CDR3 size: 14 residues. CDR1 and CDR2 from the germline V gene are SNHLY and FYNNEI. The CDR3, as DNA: TGTGCCAGCAGTAGTGGACAGCGAGGATATGGCTACACCTTC. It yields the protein CASSSGQRGYGYTF.

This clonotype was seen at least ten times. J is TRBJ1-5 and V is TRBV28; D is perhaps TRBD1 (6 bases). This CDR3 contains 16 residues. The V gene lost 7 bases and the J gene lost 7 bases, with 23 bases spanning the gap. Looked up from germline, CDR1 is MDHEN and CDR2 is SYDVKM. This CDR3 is CASTDCSGGACQPQHF. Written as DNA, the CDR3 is TGTGCCAGCACCGATTGCAGTGGGGGCGCATGCCAGCCCCAGCATTTT.

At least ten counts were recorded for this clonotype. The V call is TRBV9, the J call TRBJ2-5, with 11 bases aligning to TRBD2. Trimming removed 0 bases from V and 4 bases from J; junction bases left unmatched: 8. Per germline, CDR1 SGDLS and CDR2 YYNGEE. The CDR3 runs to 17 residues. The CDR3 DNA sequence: TGTGCCAGCAGCGTAGGGAATCTAGCGGGAGGAGGAGAGACCCAGTACTTC. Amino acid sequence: CASSVGNLAGGGETQYF.

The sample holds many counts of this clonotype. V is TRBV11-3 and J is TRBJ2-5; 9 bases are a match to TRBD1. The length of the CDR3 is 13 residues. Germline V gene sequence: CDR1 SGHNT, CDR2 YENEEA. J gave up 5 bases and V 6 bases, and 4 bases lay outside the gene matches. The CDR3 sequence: CASSGDRDETQYF. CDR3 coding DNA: TGTGCCAGCAGTGGGGACAGGGACGAGACCCAGTACTTC.

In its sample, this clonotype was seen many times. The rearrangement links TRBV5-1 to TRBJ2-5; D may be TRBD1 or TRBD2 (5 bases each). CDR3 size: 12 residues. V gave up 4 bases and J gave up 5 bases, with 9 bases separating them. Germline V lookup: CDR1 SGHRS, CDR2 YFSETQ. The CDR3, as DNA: TGCGCCAGCAGCCGGGACGTCGAGACCCAGTACTTC. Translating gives CASSRDVETQYF.

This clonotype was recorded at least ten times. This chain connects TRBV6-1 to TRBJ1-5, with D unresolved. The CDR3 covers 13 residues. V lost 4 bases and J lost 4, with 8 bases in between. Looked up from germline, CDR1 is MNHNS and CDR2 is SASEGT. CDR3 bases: TGTGCCAGCAGTGCGCACGGGAATCAGCCCCAGCATTTT. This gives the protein CASSAHGNQPQHF.